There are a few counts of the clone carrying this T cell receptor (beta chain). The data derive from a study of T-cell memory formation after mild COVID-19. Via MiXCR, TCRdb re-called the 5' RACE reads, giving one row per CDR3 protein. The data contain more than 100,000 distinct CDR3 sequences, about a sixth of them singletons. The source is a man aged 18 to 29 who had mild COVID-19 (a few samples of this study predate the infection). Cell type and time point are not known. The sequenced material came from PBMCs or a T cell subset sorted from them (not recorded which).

CDR3 DNA: TGCGCCAGCAGCTTGTCACTTGGTGAGCAGTTCTTC. It specifies CASSLSLGEQFF. The chain links TRBV5-1 to TRBJ2-1; D uncertain. Germline V CDR1 and CDR2: SGHRS, YFSETQ. There are 12 residues in the CDR3. V lost 1 base, J lost 9 bases, and 8 bases lay in between.